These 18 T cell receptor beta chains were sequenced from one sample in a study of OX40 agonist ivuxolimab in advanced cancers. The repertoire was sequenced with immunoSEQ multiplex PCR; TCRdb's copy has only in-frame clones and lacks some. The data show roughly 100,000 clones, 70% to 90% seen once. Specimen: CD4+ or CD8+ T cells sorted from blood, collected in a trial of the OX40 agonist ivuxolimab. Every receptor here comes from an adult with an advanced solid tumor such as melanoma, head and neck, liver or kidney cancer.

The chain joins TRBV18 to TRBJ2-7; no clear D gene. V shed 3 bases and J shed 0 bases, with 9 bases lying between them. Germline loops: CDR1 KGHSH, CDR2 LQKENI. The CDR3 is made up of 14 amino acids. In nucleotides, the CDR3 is TGTGCCAGCTCACCGGCACAGCTCTCCTACGAGCAGTACTTC. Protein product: CASSPAQLSYEQYF.

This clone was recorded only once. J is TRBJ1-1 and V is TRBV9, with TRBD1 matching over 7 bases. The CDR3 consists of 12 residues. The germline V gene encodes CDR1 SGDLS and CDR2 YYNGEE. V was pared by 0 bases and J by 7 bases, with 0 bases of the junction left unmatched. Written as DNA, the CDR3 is TGTGCCAGCAGCGTAGGGGACAGTGAAGCTTTCTTT. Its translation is CASSVGDSEAFF.

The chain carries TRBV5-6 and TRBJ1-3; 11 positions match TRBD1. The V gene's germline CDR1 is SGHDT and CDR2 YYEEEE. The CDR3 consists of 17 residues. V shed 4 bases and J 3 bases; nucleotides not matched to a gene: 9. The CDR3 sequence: CASSLYGQGAFGNTIYF. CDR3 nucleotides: TGTGCCAGCAGCCTGTATGGACAGGGGGCCTTTGGAAACACCATATATTTT. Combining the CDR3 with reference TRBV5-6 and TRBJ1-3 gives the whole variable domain DAGVTQSPTHLIKTRGQQVTLRCSPKSGHDTVSWYQQALGQGPQFIFQYYEEEERQRGNFPDRFSGHQFPNYSSELNVNALLLGDSALYLCASSLYGQGAFGNTIYFGEGSWLTVV.

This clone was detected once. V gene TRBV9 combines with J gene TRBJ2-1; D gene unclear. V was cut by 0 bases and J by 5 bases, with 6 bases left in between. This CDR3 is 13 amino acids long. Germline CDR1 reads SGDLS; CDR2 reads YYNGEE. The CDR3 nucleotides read TGTGCCAGCAGCGTAGGACTGAACAATGAGCAGTTCTTC. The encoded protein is CASSVGLNNEQFF.

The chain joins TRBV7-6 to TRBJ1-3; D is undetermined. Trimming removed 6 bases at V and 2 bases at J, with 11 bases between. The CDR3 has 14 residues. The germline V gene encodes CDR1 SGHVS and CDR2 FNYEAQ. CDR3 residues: CASSREVTGNTIYF. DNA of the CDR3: TGTGCCAGCAGTAGAGAGGTGACTGGAAACACCATATATTTT.

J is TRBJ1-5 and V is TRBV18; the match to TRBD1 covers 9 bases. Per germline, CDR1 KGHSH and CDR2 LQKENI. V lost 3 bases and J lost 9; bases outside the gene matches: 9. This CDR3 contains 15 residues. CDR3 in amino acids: CASSPGQGIVAPQHF. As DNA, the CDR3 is TGTGCCAGCTCACCCGGACAGGGGATAGTTGCGCCCCAGCATTTT.

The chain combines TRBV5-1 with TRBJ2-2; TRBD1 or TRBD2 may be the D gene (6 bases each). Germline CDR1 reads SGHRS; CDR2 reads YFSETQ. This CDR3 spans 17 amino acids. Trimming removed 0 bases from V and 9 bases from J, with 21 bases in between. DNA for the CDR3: TGCGCCAGCAGCTTGGCCGGCGGGACATTGGGGACCCGGGAGCTGTTTTTT. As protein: CASSLAGGTLGTRELFF.

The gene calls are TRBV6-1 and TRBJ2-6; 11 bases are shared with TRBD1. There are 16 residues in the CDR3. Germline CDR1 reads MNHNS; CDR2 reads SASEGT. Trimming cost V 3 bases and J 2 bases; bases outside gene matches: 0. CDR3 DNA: TGTGCCAGCAGTGAGGGACAGGGGGCTGGGGCCAACGTCCTGACTTTC. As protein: CASSEGQGAGANVLTF.

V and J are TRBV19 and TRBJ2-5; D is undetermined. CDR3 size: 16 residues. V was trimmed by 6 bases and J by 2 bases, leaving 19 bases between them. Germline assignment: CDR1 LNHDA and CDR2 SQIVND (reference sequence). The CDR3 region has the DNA TGTGCCAGTAGCTTTCGTATCGTGATGGAGCAAGAGACCCAGTACTTC. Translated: CASSFRIVMEQETQYF.

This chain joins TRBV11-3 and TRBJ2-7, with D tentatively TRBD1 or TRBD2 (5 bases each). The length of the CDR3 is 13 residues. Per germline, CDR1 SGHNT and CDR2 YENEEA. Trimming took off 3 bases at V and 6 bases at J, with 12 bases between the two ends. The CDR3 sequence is CASSLGTASEQYF. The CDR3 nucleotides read TGTGCCAGCAGCTTGGGGACCGCAAGCGAGCAGTACTTC.

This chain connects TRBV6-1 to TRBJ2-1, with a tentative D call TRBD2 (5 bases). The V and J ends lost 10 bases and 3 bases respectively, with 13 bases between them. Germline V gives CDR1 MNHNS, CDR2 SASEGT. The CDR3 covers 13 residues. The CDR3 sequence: CAIMAGGYNEQFF. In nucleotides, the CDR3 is TGTGCCATCATGGCTGGAGGCTACAATGAGCAGTTCTTC.

The CDR3 nucleotides read TGTGCCAGCAGCCAAGACGAGGAGCAGGGAATTAACTATGGCTACACCTTC. Translation: CASSQDEEQGINYGYTF. This sequence joins TRBV4-2 and TRBJ1-2; TRBD1 is a possible D gene (5 bases). Trimming shortened V by 0 bases and J by 1 base, and 15 bases separated the two germline ends. The germline V gene has CDR1 LGHNA and CDR2 YNFKEQ. This CDR3 contains 17 residues.

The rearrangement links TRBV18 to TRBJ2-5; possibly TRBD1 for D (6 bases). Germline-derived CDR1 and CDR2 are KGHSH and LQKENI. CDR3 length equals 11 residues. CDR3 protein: CATGSQETQYF. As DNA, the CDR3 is TGTGCGACAGGCAGTCAAGAGACCCAGTACTTC.

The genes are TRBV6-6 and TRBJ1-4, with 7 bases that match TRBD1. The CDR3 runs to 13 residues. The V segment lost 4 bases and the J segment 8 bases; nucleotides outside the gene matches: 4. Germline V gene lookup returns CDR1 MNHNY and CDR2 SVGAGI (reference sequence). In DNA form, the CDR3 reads TGTGCCAGCAGTTTCAGGGGGGAGGAAAAACTGTTTTTT. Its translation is CASSFRGEEKLFF.

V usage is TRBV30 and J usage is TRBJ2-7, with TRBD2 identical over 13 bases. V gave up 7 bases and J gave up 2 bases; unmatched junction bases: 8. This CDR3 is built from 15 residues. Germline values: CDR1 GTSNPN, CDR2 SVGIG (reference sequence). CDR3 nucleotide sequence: TGTGCCTACCTACCCACTAGCGGGGGGGCCTACGAGCAGTACTTC. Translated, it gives CAYLPTSGGAYEQYF.

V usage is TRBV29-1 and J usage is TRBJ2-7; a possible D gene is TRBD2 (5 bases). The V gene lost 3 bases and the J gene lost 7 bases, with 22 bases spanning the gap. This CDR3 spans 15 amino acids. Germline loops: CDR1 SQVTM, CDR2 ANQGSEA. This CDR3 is CSVEVSGMDGKEQYF. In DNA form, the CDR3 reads TGCAGCGTTGAGGTTTCCGGGATGGATGGCAAGGAGCAGTACTTC.

The CDR3 spells CASSLGTSTDTQYF. CDR3 coding DNA: TGTGCCAGCAGCTTAGGGACTAGCACAGATACGCAGTATTTT. The rearrangement links TRBV7-2 to TRBJ2-3, with D maybe TRBD2 (5 bases). The CDR3 has 14 residues. The germline gives CDR1 SGHTA, CDR2 FQGNSA. V lost 1 base and J lost 0, with 5 bases in between.

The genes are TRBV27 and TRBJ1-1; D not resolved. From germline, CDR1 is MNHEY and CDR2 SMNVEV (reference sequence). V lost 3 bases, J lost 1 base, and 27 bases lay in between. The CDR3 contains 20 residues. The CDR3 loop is CASSLLGPSGNRVGNTEAFF. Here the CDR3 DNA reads TGTGCCAGCAGTTTGCTCGGGCCATCGGGGAATCGGGTGGGGAACACTGAAGCTTTCTTT.